This T cell receptor beta chain was documented in a study of radiotherapy plus CTLA-4 blockade in lung cancer. Profiling relied on immunoSEQ multiplex PCR, and the TCRdb table lists in-frame clones only, not all of them. The sample shows about 87,000 clones, around nine tenths of them seen only once. Findings and limits, study-wide: After treatment with radiotherapy plus ipilimumab, TCR clones that came from the tumor expanded in blood. Best predicting response, reportedly, were early blood T cell clone dynamics, with interferon-beta.

Concerning this clone itself: Its specificity is unknown.

Germline CDR1 and CDR2: MNHEY and SMNVEV (reference sequence). V trimming: 5 bases; J trimming: 1 base; junction bases outside the gene matches: 4. The CDR3 sequence is 14 residues long. Sequencing used peripheral blood, obtained from a patient treated with radiotherapy plus ipilimumab. The receptor comes from a human donor with non-small cell lung cancer that progressed on radiotherapy plus ipilimumab. J is TRBJ1-1 and V is TRBV27, with TRBD1 matching 7 bases. This CDR3 is CASSPGTANTEAFF. In DNA, the CDR3 is TGTGCCAGCAGTCCGGGGACAGCGAACACTGAAGCTTTCTTT.